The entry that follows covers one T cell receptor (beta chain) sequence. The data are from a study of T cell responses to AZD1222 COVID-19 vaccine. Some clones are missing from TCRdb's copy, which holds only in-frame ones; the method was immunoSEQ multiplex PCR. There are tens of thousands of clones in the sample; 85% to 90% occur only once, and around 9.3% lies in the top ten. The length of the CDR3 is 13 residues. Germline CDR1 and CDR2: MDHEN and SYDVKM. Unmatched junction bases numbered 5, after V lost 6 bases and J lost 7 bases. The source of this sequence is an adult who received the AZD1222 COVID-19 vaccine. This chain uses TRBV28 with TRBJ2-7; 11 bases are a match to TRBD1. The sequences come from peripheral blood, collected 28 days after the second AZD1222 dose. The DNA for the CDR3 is TGTGCCAGCAGCTCCGGGACAGGGGGGGAGCAGTACTTC. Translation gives CASSSGTGGEQYF.